The next 21 T cell receptor beta chains were all read from a single sample in a study of a mutant IDH1 vaccine in newly diagnosed glioma. Sequencing was performed with immunoSEQ multiplex PCR; in TCRdb, only in-frame clones are kept and a portion is missing. The sample has tens of thousands of clones, 74% seen once. Time point noted: week 35, safety follow-up. A single vaccine dose contained 300 ug of mutant IDH1 20-mer peptide, and topical imiquimod was used with it. Their target antigens are unknown. Sequencing used PBMCs, obtained from a glioma patient whose treatment included an IDH1 peptide vaccine. The source of these receptors is a man in his fifties or sixties with glioma.

This clone has more than one count but fewer than ten. This chain links TRBV7-6 with TRBJ1-4, with no clear D. Trimming removed 1 base from V and 10 bases from J, with 7 bases in between. From germline, CDR1 is SGHVS and CDR2 FNYEAQ. This CDR3 has 12 amino acids. CDR3 sequence: CASSLDEGKLFF. For the CDR3, the DNA is TGTGCCAGCAGCTTAGATGAGGGAAAACTGTTTTTT.

This clone has a count of ten or more. The chain links TRBV30 to TRBJ1-1; D is unclear. Trimming took off 0 bases at V and 10 bases at J, with 9 bases between the two ends. The CDR3 is made up of 11 amino acids. The V gene's germline CDR1 is GTSNPN and CDR2 SVGIG (reference sequence). CDR3 sequence reads: CAWSVRSIAFF. Here the CDR3 DNA reads TGTGCCTGGAGTGTCAGGTCCATAGCTTTCTTT.

In this sample, this clone turned up a few times. The rearrangement uses TRBV27 and TRBJ2-1; D possibly corresponds to TRBD1 (7 bases). Trimming pared 8 bases from V and 0 bases from J, leaving 17 bases between. This CDR3 is built from 16 residues. CDR1 and CDR2 (germline): MNHEY, SMNVEV (reference sequence). The CDR3 region has the DNA TGTGCCAGCTCGAGAGGGCGGGACAGCTCCTACAATGAGCAGTTCTTC. It codes for CASSRGRDSSYNEQFF.

This clone appeared a single time. The chain combines TRBV2 with TRBJ2-2; a weak D match, TRBD1 (5 bases). In germline, CDR1 is SNHLY, CDR2 FYNNEI. The CDR3 consists of 14 residues. Trimming stripped 4 bases from V and 4 bases from J, with 10 bases between. In DNA form, the CDR3 reads TGTGCCAGCAGTGTCAGGGAAGGCACCGGGGAGCTGTTTTTT. Residues: CASSVREGTGELFF.

The V gene is TRBV7-6, the J gene TRBJ1-5, with unresolved D. CDR1 and CDR2 from the germline V gene are SGHVS and FNYEAQ. The V end was cut by 2 bases, the J end by 5 bases, with 7 bases between. This CDR3 is built from 13 residues. CDR3 sequence (DNA): TGTGCCAGCAGCTTAAATAGGGATCAGCCCCAGCATTTT. Its translation: CASSLNRDQPQHF.

This chain joins TRBV7-2 and TRBJ1-4; 10 bases are a match to TRBD1. V trimming: 0 bases; J trimming: 7 bases; junction bases outside the gene matches: 11. Germline CDR1 SGHTA, CDR2 FQGNSA. The CDR3 is made up of 18 amino acids. The CDR3 spells CASSLARDRGRVGEKLFF. CDR3 DNA sequence: TGTGCCAGCAGCTTAGCCCGGGACAGGGGAAGAGTAGGTGAAAAACTGTTTTTT.

J is TRBJ2-7 and V is TRBV30, with D perhaps TRBD1 (6 bases). CDR1 GTSNPN and CDR2 SVGIG come from the germline V gene (reference sequence). V was clipped by 6 bases and J by 4 bases, with 13 bases between them. CDR3 size: 12 residues. The CDR3, as DNA: TGTGCCTGCTACAGGGAAGGGTACGAGCAGTACTTC. Amino acids: CACYREGYEQYF.

The gene calls are TRBV6-1 and TRBJ1-4; D is unclear. Germline V CDR1 and CDR2: MNHNS, SASEGT. The V gene lost 4 bases and the J gene lost 7 bases, with 7 bases spanning the gap. The CDR3 is 12 residues long. The CDR3 spells CASSAPGEKLFF. The CDR3 nucleotides are TGTGCCAGCAGTGCCCCAGGTGAAAAACTGTTTTTT.

This clone was picked up one time. This chain uses TRBV5-5 with TRBJ1-2; D not certain. The CDR3 spans 14 residues. Trimming removed 0 bases at V and 4 bases at J, with 10 bases between. Looked up from germline, CDR1 is SGHKS and CDR2 is YYEKEE (reference sequence). The CDR3 is CASSLGLIVYGYTF. CDR3 DNA: TGTGCCAGCAGCTTGGGTCTGATAGTCTATGGCTACACCTTC.

V is TRBV30 and J is TRBJ2-5; D may match TRBD1 or TRBD2 (6 bases each). The V gene lost 3 bases and the J gene lost 5 bases, with 13 bases spanning the gap. The CDR3 length is 13 residues. The V gene's germline CDR1 is GTSNPN and CDR2 SVGIG (reference sequence). CDR3 amino acids: CAWSAGGRETQYF. The DNA for the CDR3 is TGTGCCTGGAGCGCCGGGGGCAGGGAGACCCAGTACTTC.

This chain uses TRBV11-3 with TRBJ2-7; 10 bases fit TRBD1. Germline trimming cut 5 bases from V and 2 bases from J; bases unmatched to any gene: 3. The CDR3 totals 14 residues. Germline V gene lookup returns CDR1 SGHNT and CDR2 YENEEA. The CDR3 nucleotides read TGTGCCAGCAGCGCCGGACAGGGGGCCTACGAGCAGTACTTC. Its protein is CASSAGQGAYEQYF.

This clone was seen a few times. V is TRBV7-9 and J is TRBJ2-2, with D perhaps matching TRBD2 (7 bases). Trimming stripped 10 bases from V and 6 bases from J, with 12 bases between. Germline V gene sequence: CDR1 SEHNR, CDR2 FQNEAQ (reference sequence). The CDR3 loop spans 12 amino acids. The CDR3 loop is CAMGGPPGELFF. The CDR3 DNA follows: TGTGCCATGGGGGGGCCCCCCGGGGAGCTGTTTTTT.

The rearrangement links TRBV9 to TRBJ2-1; 8 positions agree with TRBD2. With 0 bases clipped from V and 15 bases from J, the junction kept 8 bases outside the gene matches. Germline V lookup: CDR1 SGDLS, CDR2 YYNGEE. This CDR3 region has 13 residues. As DNA, the CDR3 is TGTGCCAGCAGCGTAGAAGCGGGGGCAGTGAGGTTCTTC. Encoded protein: CASSVEAGAVRFF.

The chain has TRBV6-1 and TRBJ2-7, with D hard to call. CDR1 is MNHNS, CDR2 SASEGT, per germline. The CDR3 runs to 14 residues. Trimming left V 7 bases short and J 2 bases short, with 15 bases between. The CDR3 here is CASTILTTTYEQYF. CDR3 bases: TGTGCCAGCACCATACTAACAACGACCTACGAGCAGTACTTC.

V and J are TRBV5-1 and TRBJ1-4; a weak D match, TRBD1 (6 bases). Germline lookup yields CDR1 SGHRS and CDR2 YFSETQ. This CDR3 is built from 17 residues. V dropped 1 base and J dropped 0 bases, with 13 bases sitting between them. The CDR3 loop reads CASSLNPRGATNEKLFF. The CDR3 DNA sequence: TGCGCCAGCAGCTTGAATCCCAGGGGAGCAACTAATGAAAAACTGTTTTTT.

This chain joins TRBV19 and TRBJ2-6; D is uncertain. Germline assignment: CDR1 LNHDA and CDR2 SQIVND (reference sequence). This CDR3 has 13 residues. Trimming removed 10 bases from V and 0 bases from J, with 7 bases in between. The CDR3 loop is CATRSSGANVLTF. In DNA, the CDR3 is TGTGCCACTAGAAGCTCTGGGGCCAACGTCCTGACTTTC.

The rearrangement uses TRBV29-1 and TRBJ2-4; unclear D gene. From germline, CDR1 is SQVTM and CDR2 ANQGSEA. This CDR3 has 13 residues. V lost 1 base to trimming and J lost 7 bases, with 11 bases between them. The CDR3: CSVEVPPRNIQYF. DNA for the CDR3: TGCAGCGTTGAAGTCCCCCCACGGAACATTCAGTACTTC.

This chain links TRBV5-1 with TRBJ2-1; 12 nucleotides line up with TRBD1. There are 16 residues in the CDR3. V lost 7 bases, J lost 8 bases, and 13 bases stayed unmatched. Germline values: CDR1 SGHRS, CDR2 YFSETQ. As DNA, the CDR3 is TGCGCCAGCTTCCGGCGCGGGACAGGGGGCAGCGATGAGCAGTTCTTC. This sequence encodes CASFRRGTGGSDEQFF.

The CDR3 here is CASSQDEGSRQPQHF. CDR3 DNA: TGCGCCAGCAGCCAAGATGAGGGAAGTCGCCAGCCCCAGCATTTT. The V and J genes are TRBV4-1 and TRBJ1-5, with D unresolved. Trimming stripped 0 bases from V and 7 bases from J, with 13 bases between. The CDR3 runs 15 residues. The germline CDR1 and CDR2 sequences are MGHRA and YSYEKL.

This chain connects TRBV7-2 to TRBJ2-3; the D is unclear. This CDR3 region has 13 residues. V dropped 2 bases and J dropped 4 bases, with 7 bases sitting between them. The V gene's germline CDR1 is SGHTA and CDR2 FQGNSA. The DNA of the CDR3 is TGTGCCAGCAGCTTAACATGGGCAGATACGCAGTATTTT. Translating gives CASSLTWADTQYF.

Here the CDR3 reads CASSQGTGGAANYGYTF. CDR3 sequence (DNA): TGCGCCAGCAGCCAAGGAACAGGGGGCGCAGCGAACTATGGCTACACCTTC. The chain combines TRBV4-1 with TRBJ1-2, with TRBD1 matching 9 bases. V lost 1 base and J lost 2; bases outside the gene matches: 8. This CDR3 is built from 17 residues. The germline V gene has CDR1 MGHRA and CDR2 YSYEKL.